These T cell receptor beta chains were read from a single sample in a study of blood T cell repertoires in COVID-19. TCRdb's copy holds only in-frame clones and misses some; the assay was immunoSEQ multiplex PCR. The sample holds over 250,000 clones, approximately 90% seen once. Sequencing input: peripheral blood. These receptors all stem from a man aged 60 to 75 who had recovered from COVID-19. The CDR3 runs from the conserved cysteine through the conserved F or W. The D gene is left open where the match is weak. Part of the rows lack a size; the others show once, few, many or a class for expanded clones.

>TRBJ1-2|-|-|TRBV14
TGTGCCAGCAGCCAACAGGGTTACTATGGCTACACCTTC
CASSQQGYYGYTF
>TRBJ1-1|TRBD1|few|TRBV6-5
TGTGCCAGCAGTCCTTCAGGGGGCACTGAAGCTTTCTTT
CASSPSGGTEAFF
>TRBJ2-7|TRBD1|-|TRBV25-1
TGTGCCAGCAGAGGACAGGGGAGCTACGAGCAGTACTTC
CASRGQGSYEQYF
>TRBJ2-1|TRBD1|-|TRBV4-1
TGCGCCAGCAGCCAAGTTTCAGGGGGACATGAGCAGTTCTTC
CASSQVSGGHEQFF
>TRBJ2-3|TRBD2|-|TRBV5-1
TGCGCCAGCAGCTTTAGGGCGGGGGGGAGCACAGATACGCAGTATTTT
CASSFRAGGSTDTQYF
>TRBJ2-6|-|-|TRBV11-2
TGTGCCAGCAGCCCCTACAGGCGACGAAGCTCTGGGGCCAACGTCCTGACTTTC
CASSPYRRRSSGANVLTF
>TRBJ2-7|TRBD2|-|TRBV5-1
TGCGCCAGCAGCTTGGCCCCCAGCGGGGGGTCCAGCTCCTACGAGCAGTACTTC
CASSLAPSGGSSSYEQYF
>TRBJ1-2|-|once|TRBV5-6
TGTGCCAGCAGCCTTGACAGATTCTATGGCTACACCTTC
CASSLDRFYGYTF
>TRBJ1-5|-|-|TRBV7-8
TGTGCCAGCAGCTCGAGAGCCATTTATCAGCCCCAGCATTTT
CASSSRAIYQPQHF
>TRBJ2-1|-|-|TRBV12-3/TRBV12-4
TGTGCCAGCAGTTCCTCAGGGGACAATGAGCAGTTCTTC
CASSSSGDNEQFF
>TRBJ2-7|TRBD1|-|TRBV27
TGTGCCAGCAGTCCATCGACAGGGTTCAGGTACGAGCAGTACTTC
CASSPSTGFRYEQYF
>TRBJ2-7|-|-|TRBV7-9
TGTGCCAGCAGCTCCGACACACATCCCTACGAGCAGTACTTC
CASSSDTHPYEQYF
>TRBJ1-4|-|-|TRBV12-3/TRBV12-4
TGTGCCAGCAGTTTCTATGAAAAACTGTTTTTT
CASSFYEKLFF
>TRBJ1-5|-|-|TRBV27
TGTGCCAGCAGTAGTCGGCCGCTGGCAGGGGTCCTTAGCAATCAGCCCCAGCATTTT
CASSSRPLAGVLSNQPQHF
>TRBJ1-1|TRBD1|-|TRBV7-8
TGTGCCAGCAGCCCGGACAGGAGAACCTTGAACACTGAAGCTTTCTTT
CASSPDRRTLNTEAFF
>TRBJ2-1|TRBD2|-|TRBV11-2
TGTGCCAGCCCCGATCGGGGGGATGAGCAGTTCTTC
CASPDRGDEQFF
>TRBJ2-1|TRBD2|few|TRBV10-3
TGTGCCATCAGTGATGCGGGGGGTTCCCCTTACAATGAGCAGTTCTTC
CAISDAGGSPYNEQFF
>TRBJ1-1|-|-|TRBV5-1
TGCGCCAGCAGCTTAATTGGAGGTAGAGACACTGAAGCTTTCTTT
CASSLIGGRDTEAFF
>TRBJ1-2|TRBD1|-|TRBV5-4
TGTGCCAGCAGCCTCGGACAGGGGGTCGGCTATGGCTACACCTTC
CASSLGQGVGYGYTF
>TRBJ1-1|TRBD1|-|TRBV15
TGTGCCACCAGCAGAGTGCCCCTCAGGGGGGTTGACACTGAAGCTTTCTTT
CATSRVPLRGVDTEAFF
>TRBJ2-2|-|-|TRBV5-1
TGCGCCAGCAGCTTGGGCAGGGCGAACACCGGGGAGCTGTTTTTT
CASSLGRANTGELFF
>TRBJ2-1|TRBD1|-|TRBV25-1
TGTGCCAGCAGTGAATGGACAGGAGGCTACAATGAGCAGTTCTTC
CASSEWTGGYNEQFF
>TRBJ2-7|TRBD2|once|TRBV11-2
TGTGCCAGCAGCCTAGGGGAACTAGCGGGGGGCGAAAATCCCTACGAGCAGTACTTC
CASSLGELAGGENPYEQYF